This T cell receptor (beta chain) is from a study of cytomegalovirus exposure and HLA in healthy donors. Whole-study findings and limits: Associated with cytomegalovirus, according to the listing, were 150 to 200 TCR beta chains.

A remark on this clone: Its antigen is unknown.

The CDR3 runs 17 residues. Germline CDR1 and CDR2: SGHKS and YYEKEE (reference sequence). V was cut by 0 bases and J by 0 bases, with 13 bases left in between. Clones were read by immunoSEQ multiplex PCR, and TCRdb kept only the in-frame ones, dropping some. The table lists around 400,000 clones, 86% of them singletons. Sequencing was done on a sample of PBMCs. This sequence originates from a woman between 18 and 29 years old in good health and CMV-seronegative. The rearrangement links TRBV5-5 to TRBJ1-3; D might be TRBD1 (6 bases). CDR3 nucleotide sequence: TGTGCCAGCAGCTTGGCCTCACAGGGCGGCTCTGGAAACACCATATATTTT. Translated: CASSLASQGGSGNTIYF.